Listed below are T cell receptor beta chains from one sample, sequenced in a study of read filtering for tumor transcriptome and immune sequencing. TCRdb independently ran MiXCR on the reads; one entry per CDR3 protein. This repertoire shows about 38,000 distinct CDR3 sequences, 12% to 15% found once; its top ten account for 25% to 30%. Sequences were obtained from a population of CD138-negative cells sorted from bone marrow. The receptors stem from a donor at least 40 years old with multiple myeloma. Both conserved end residues are part of each CDR3. A D gene is named only where the DNA matches it firmly. For some rows the clone size is stated as once, few or many, or as a class when expanded; others skip it.

size: NA
V: TRBV5-4
J: TRBJ2-2
D: NA
CDR3: CASSLDPQGELFF
DNA: TGTGCCAGCAGCTTGGATCCCCAAGGGGAGCTGTTTTTT

size: many
V: TRBV10-3
J: TRBJ1-2
D: NA
CDR3: CAITEGGAFYGYTF
DNA: TGTGCCATCACCGAGGGGGGGGCTTTCTATGGCTACACCTTC

size: many
V: TRBV5-1
J: TRBJ1-1
D: NA
CDR3: CASSDTGMNTEAFF
DNA: TGCGCCAGCAGCGATACCGGGATGAACACTGAAGCTTTCTTT

size: many
V: TRBV21-1
J: TRBJ1-5
D: NA
CDR3: CASSKERTGQWPQHF
DNA: TGTGCCAGCAGCAAGGAGAGGACAGGCCAGTGGCCCCAGCATTTT

size: NA
V: TRBV20-1
J: TRBJ1-1
D: NA
CDR3: CSARGQVTEAFF
DNA: TGTAGTGCTAGAGGTCAGGTCACTGAAGCTTTCTTT

size: many
V: TRBV2
J: TRBJ2-4
D: NA
CDR3: CASSEETKNIQYF
DNA: TGTGCCAGCAGTGAAGAAACTAAAAACATTCAGTACTTC

size: many
V: TRBV5-5
J: TRBJ2-2
D: TRBD2
CDR3: CASSLTSGSRLTGELFF
DNA: TGTGCCAGCAGTCTAACTAGCGGGAGTAGGTTGACCGGGGAGCTGTTTTTT

size: many
V: TRBV12-3/TRBV12-4
J: TRBJ2-1
D: NA
CDR3: CASSPTYRGEQFF
DNA: TGTGCCAGCAGTCCGACGTATAGGGGTGAGCAGTTCTTC

size: many
V: TRBV28
J: TRBJ2-4
D: TRBD2
CDR3: CASSGLTSGAKNIQYF
DNA: TGTGCCAGCAGCGGATTAACTAGCGGGGCCAAAAACATTCAGTACTTC

size: many
V: TRBV7-6
J: TRBJ2-7
D: NA
CDR3: CASSPRVPGLEQYF
DNA: TGTGCCAGCAGCCCCAGGGTTCCCGGTCTCGAGCAGTACTTC

size: many
V: TRBV7-9
J: TRBJ2-1
D: TRBD2
CDR3: CASSLAGGANEQFF
DNA: TGTGCCAGCAGCTTAGCGGGAGGGGCCAATGAGCAGTTCTTC

size: NA
V: TRBV19
J: TRBJ2-1
D: TRBD2
CDR3: CTSSPNWRSGSSSGNERFF
DNA: TGTACCAGTAGTCCCAATTGGCGTAGCGGGAGTTCGTCCGGCAATGAGCGGTTCTTC

size: few
V: TRBV28
J: TRBJ1-1
D: NA
CDR3: CASSLWRMGGTEAFF
DNA: TGTGCCAGCAGTTTATGGAGGATGGGGGGAACTGAAGCTTTCTTT

size: many
V: TRBV9
J: TRBJ1-5
D: NA
CDR3: CASSVAGRDSPQHF
DNA: TGTGCCAGCAGCGTAGCTGGGAGGGATTCGCCCCAGCATTTT

size: many
V: TRBV29-1
J: TRBJ2-7
D: TRBD1
CDR3: CSVPTYRGEQYF
DNA: TGCAGCGTCCCTACCTACAGGGGCGAGCAGTACTTC

size: many
V: TRBV7-9
J: TRBJ1-1
D: NA
CDR3: CASSLGQEPTEAFF
DNA: TGTGCCAGCAGCTTAGGGCAGGAGCCCACTGAAGCTTTCTTT

size: many
V: TRBV6-2/TRBV6-3
J: TRBJ2-7
D: TRBD1
CDR3: CASSPTPGQSSYEQYF
DNA: TGTGCCAGCAGTCCTACCCCGGGACAGAGCTCCTACGAGCAGTACTTC

size: many
V: TRBV4-2
J: TRBJ1-2
D: NA
CDR3: CASSQGLTNYGYTF
DNA: TGTGCCAGCAGCCAAGGGCTCACTAACTATGGCTACACCTTC

size: NA
V: TRBV28
J: TRBJ2-1
D: TRBD2
CDR3: CASIPRSSGRSAYNEQFF
DNA: TGTGCCAGCATTCCGAGGAGTAGCGGGAGGAGCGCCTACAATGAGCAGTTCTTC

size: many
V: TRBV29-1
J: TRBJ2-4
D: NA
CDR3: CSVRGDSEGLAKNIQYF
DNA: TGCAGCGTGAGAGGAGATTCTGAGGGCCTAGCCAAAAACATTCAGTACTTC

size: NA
V: TRBV28
J: TRBJ2-3
D: TRBD2
CDR3: CASSLGSGRAPDTQYF
DNA: TGTGCCAGCAGTTTGGGTAGCGGGAGGGCCCCAGATACGCAGTATTTT

size: few
V: TRBV18
J: TRBJ2-5
D: NA
CDR3: CVSSPPEKETQYF
DNA: TGTGTCAGCTCACCACCTGAAAAGGAGACCCAGTACTTC